This TCR beta chain was identified during a study of PD-1 blockade in classical Hodgkin lymphoma. The study, taken as a whole, reports: When set against healthy donors, newly diagnosed patients were reported to show lower baseline TCR diversity.

The ends lost 8 bases at V and 4 bases at J; junction bases unmatched: 13. This CDR3 contains 15 residues. CDR1 is SNHLY, CDR2 FYNNEI, per germline. Some clones are missing from TCRdb's copy, which holds only in-frame ones; the method was immunoSEQ multiplex PCR. The sample carries about 32,000 clones, 88% recorded once. The time point here: newly diagnosed, previously untreated cHL patient sample. Thawed PBMCs underwent magnetic negative selection to yield purified CD4+ T cells. What served as comparison were PBMCs in newly diagnosed, untreated classical Hodgkin lymphoma. Comment on this clone: What it recognizes is unknown.

The chain combines TRBV2 with TRBJ1-2; 7 bases are a match to TRBD1. The TCR was taken from a human donor with classical Hodgkin lymphoma. Sequenced: CD4+ T cells from blood. The CDR3 region is CASHYDRDRAYGYTF. In DNA, the CDR3 is TGTGCCAGCCATTACGACAGGGACAGAGCCTATGGCTACACCTTC. The whole variable domain, filled in from reference TRBV2 and TRBJ1-2, reads EPEVTQTPSHQVTQMGQEVILRCVPISNHLYFYWYRQILGQKVEFLVSFYNNEISEKSEIFDDQFSVERPDGSNFTLKIRSTKLEDSAMYFCASHYDRDRAYGYTFGSGTRLTVV.